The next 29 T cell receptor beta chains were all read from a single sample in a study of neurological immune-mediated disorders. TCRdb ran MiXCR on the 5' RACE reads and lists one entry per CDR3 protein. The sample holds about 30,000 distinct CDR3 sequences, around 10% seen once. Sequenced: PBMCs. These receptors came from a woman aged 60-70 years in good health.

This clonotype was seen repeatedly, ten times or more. The DNA of the CDR3 is TGTGCCAGCAGCTTAATTAGCGGGGGGCAGGGTACGCAGTATTTT. The encoded protein is CASSLISGGQGTQYF. The rearrangement uses TRBV7-3 and TRBJ2-3; 10 nucleotides match TRBD2. V lost 1 base to trimming and J lost 8 bases; unmatched junction nucleotides: 6. This CDR3 is built from 15 residues. The germline gives CDR1 SGHTA, CDR2 FQGTGA.

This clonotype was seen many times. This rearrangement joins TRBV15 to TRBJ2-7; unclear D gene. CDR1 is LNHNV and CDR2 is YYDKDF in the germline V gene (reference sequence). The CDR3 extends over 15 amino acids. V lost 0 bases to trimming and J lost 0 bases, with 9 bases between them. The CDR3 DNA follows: TGTGCCACCAGCAGAGATCGCTTCAGCTCCTACGAGCAGTACTTC. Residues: CATSRDRFSSYEQYF.

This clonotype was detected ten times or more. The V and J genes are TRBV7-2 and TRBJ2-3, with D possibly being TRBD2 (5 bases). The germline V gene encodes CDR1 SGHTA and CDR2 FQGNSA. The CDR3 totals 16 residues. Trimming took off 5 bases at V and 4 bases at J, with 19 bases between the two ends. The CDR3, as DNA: TGTGCCAGCAGCCCCACACCCTCTGCGGGCCCAGATACGCAGTATTTT. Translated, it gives CASSPTPSAGPDTQYF.

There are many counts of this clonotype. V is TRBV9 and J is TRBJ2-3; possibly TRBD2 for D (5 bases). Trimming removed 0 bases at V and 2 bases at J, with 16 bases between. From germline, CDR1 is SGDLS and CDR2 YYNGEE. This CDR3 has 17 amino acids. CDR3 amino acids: CASSVEASPIHTDTQYF. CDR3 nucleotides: TGTGCCAGCAGCGTAGAGGCTAGCCCGATACACACAGATACGCAGTATTTT.

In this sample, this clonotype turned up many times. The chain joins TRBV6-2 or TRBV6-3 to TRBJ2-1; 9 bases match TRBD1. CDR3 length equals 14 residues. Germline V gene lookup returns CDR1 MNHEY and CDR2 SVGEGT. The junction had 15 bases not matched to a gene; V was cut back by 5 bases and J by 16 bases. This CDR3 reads CASSLNTYRGQGFF. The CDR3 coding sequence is TGTGCCAGCAGTCTAAATACCTACAGGGGGCAGGGTTTCTTC.

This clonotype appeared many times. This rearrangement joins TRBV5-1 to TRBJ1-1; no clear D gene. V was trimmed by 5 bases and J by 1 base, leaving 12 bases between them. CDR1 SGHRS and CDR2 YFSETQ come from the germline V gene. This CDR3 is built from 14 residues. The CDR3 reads CASRVVAGNTEAFF. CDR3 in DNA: TGCGCCAGCAGGGTAGTCGCCGGGAACACTGAAGCTTTCTTT.

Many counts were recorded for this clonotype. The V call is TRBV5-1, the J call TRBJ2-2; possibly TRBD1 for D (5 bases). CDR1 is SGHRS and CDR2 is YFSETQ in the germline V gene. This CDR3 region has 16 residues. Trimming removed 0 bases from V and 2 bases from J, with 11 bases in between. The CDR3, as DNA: TGCGCCAGCAGCTTGGAGGGGCAGGCCAACACCGGGGAGCTGTTTTTT. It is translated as CASSLEGQANTGELFF.

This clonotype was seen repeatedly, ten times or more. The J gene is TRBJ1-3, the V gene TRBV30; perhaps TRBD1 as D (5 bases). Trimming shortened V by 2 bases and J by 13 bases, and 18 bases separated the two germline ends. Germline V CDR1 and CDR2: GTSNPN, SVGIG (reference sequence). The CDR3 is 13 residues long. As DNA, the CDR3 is TGTGCCTGGAGTAGGACGGACGGGGGTTTAATATATTTT. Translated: CAWSRTDGGLIYF.

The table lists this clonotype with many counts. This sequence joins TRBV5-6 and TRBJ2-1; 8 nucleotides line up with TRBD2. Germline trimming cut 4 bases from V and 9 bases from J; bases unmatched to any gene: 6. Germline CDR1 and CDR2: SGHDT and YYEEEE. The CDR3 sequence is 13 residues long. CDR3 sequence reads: CASSTGLGAEQFF. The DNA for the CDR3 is TGTGCCAGCAGCACGGGACTAGGGGCTGAGCAGTTCTTC.

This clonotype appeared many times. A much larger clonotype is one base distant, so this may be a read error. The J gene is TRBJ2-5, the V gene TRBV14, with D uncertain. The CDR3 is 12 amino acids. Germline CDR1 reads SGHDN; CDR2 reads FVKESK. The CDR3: CVSSQNRGTQYF. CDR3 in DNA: TGTGTCAGCAGCCAAAACAGAGGGACCCAGTACTTC.

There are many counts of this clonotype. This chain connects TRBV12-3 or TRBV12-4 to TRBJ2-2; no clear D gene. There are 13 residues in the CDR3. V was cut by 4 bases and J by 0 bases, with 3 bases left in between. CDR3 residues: CASSSSNTGELFF. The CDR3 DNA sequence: TGTGCCAGCAGTTCCTCGAACACCGGGGAGCTGTTTTTT.

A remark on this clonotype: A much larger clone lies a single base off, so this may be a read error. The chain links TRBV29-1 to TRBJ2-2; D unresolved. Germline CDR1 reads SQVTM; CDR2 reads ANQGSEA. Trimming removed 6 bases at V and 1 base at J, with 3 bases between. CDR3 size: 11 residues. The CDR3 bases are TGCAGCGTGTTGAACACCGGGGAGCTGTTTTTT. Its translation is CSVLNTGELFF.

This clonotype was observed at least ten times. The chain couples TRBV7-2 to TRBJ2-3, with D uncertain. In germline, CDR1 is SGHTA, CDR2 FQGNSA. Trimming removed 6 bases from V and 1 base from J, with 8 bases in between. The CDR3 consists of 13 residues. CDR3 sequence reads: CASSSPGTDTQYF. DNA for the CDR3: TGTGCCAGCAGTTCCCCTGGCACAGATACGCAGTATTTT. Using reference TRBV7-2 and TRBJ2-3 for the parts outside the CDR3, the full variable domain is GAGVSQSPSNKVTEKGKDVELRCDPISGHTALYWYRQSLGQGLEFLIYFQGNSAPDKSGLPSDRFSAERTGGSVSTLTIQRTQQEDSAVYLCASSSPGTDTQYFGPGTRLTVL.

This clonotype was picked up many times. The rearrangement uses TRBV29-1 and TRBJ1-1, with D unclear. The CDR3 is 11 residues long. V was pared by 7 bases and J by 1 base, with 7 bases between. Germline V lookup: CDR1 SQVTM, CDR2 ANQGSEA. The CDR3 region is CSGLSNTEAFF. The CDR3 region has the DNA TGCAGCGGTCTCTCGAACACTGAAGCTTTCTTT. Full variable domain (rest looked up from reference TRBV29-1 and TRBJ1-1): SAVISQKPSRDICQRGTSLTIQCQVDSQVTMMFWYRQQPGQSLTLIATANQGSEATYESGFVIDKFPISRPNLTFSTLTVSNMSPEDSSIYLCSGLSNTEAFFGQGTRLTVV.

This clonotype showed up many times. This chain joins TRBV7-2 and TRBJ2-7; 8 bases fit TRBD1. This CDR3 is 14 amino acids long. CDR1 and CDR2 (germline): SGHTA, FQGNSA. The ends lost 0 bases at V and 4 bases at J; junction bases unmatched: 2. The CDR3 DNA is TGTGCCAGCAGCTTAGCTACAGGGGGGTACGAGCAGTACTTC. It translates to CASSLATGGYEQYF.

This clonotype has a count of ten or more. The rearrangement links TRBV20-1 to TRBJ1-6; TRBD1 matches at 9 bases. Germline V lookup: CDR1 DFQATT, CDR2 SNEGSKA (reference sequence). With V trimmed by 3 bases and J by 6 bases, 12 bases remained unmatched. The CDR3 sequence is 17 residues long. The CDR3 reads CSASSRGQGSGNSPLHF. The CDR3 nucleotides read TGCAGTGCTAGCTCCAGGGGACAGGGATCTGGTAATTCACCCCTCCACTTT.

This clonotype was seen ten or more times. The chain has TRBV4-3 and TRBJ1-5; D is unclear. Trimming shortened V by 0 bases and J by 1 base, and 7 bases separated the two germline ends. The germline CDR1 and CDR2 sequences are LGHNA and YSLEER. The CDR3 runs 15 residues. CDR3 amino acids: CASSQDRDSNQPQHF. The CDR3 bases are TGCGCCAGCAGCCAAGATAGAGACAGCAATCAGCCCCAGCATTTT.

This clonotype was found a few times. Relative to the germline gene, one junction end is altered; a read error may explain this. DNA for the CDR3: TGCAGTGCGAGAGCCCCGGGCTCCTACAATGAGCAGTTCTTC. It translates to CSARAPGSYNEQFF. This sequence joins TRBV20-1 and TRBJ2-1; D not resolved. Germline V gives CDR1 DFQATT, CDR2 SNEGSKA (reference sequence). The CDR3 is 14 amino acids.

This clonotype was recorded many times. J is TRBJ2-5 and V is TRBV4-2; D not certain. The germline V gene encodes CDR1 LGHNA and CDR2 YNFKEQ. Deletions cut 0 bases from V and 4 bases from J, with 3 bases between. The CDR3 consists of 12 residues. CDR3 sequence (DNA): TGTGCCAGCAGCCAAGATCGAGAGACCCAGTACTTC. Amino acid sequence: CASSQDRETQYF.

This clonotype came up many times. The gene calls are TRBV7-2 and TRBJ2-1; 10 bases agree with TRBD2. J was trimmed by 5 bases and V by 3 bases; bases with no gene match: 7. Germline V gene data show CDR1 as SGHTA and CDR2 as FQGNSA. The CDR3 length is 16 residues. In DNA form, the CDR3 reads TGTGCCAGCAGCTTGAGCGGGGGGGCCCTCAACAATGAGCAGTTCTTC. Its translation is CASSLSGGALNNEQFF.

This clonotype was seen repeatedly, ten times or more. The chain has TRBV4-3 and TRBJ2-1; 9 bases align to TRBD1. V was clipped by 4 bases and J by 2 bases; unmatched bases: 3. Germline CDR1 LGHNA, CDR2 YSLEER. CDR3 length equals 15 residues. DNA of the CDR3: TGCGCCAGCAGCCGGGACAGGGACCCCTACAATGAGCAGTTCTTC. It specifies CASSRDRDPYNEQFF.

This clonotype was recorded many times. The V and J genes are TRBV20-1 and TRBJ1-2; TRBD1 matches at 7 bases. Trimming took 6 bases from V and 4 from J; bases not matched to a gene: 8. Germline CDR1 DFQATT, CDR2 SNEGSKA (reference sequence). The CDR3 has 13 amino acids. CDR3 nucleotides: TGCAGTGCCGCGGACAGGACCTCCTATGGCTACACCTTC. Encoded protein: CSAADRTSYGYTF.

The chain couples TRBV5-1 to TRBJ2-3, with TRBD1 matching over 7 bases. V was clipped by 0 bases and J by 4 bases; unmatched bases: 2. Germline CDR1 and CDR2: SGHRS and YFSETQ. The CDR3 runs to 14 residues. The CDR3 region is CASSLGQGPDTQYF. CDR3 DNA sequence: TGCGCCAGCAGCTTGGGACAGGGCCCAGATACGCAGTATTTT.

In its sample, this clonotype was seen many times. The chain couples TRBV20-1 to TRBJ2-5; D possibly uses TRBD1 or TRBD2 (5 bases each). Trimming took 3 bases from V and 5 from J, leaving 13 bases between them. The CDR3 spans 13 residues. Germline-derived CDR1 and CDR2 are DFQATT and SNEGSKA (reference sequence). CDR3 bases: TGCAGTGCTAGCGGGACCAAGGGGGAGACCCAGTACTTC. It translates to CSASGTKGETQYF.

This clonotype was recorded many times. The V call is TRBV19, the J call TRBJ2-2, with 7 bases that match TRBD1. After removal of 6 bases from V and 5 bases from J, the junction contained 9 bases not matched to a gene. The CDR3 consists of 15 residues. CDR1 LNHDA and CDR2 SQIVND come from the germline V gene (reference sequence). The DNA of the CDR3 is TGTGCCAGTAGCCTTCGACAGGGACGGACCGGGGAGCTGTTTTTT. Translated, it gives CASSLRQGRTGELFF.

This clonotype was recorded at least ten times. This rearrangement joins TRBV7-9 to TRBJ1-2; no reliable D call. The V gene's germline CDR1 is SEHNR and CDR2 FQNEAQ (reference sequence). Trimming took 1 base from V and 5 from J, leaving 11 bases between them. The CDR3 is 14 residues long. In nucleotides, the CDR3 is TGTGCCAGCAGCTTAGAACCAAGGCCTTATGGCTACACCTTC. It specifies CASSLEPRPYGYTF.

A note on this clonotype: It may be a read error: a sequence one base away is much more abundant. In DNA form, the CDR3 reads TGTGCCAGTTCGCGAGTGAGAGTCGTCCAAGAGACCCAGTACTTC. Protein sequence: CASSRVRVVQETQYF. The V and J genes are TRBV7-2 and TRBJ2-5; no firm D call. The CDR3 consists of 15 residues. The germline V and J ends were trimmed by 9 bases and 1 base, with 18 bases remaining between them. Germline V CDR1 and CDR2: SGHTA, FQGNSA.

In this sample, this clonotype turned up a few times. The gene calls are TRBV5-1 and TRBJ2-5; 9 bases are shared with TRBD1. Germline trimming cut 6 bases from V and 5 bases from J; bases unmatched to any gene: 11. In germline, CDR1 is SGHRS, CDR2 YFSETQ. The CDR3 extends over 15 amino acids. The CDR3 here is CASTPVLTGGETQYF. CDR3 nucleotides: TGCGCCAGCACCCCTGTCTTGACAGGGGGGGAGACCCAGTACTTC.

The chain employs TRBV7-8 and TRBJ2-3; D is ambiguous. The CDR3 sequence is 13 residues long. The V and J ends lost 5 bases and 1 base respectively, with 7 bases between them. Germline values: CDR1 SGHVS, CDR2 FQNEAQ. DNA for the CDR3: TGTGCCAGCAGCATAGAAGGCACAGATACGCAGTATTTT. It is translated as CASSIEGTDTQYF.